This is a list of T cell receptor beta chains from one sample in a study of shared clonotypes between healthy human individuals. Some clones are missing from TCRdb's copy, which holds only in-frame ones; the method was immunoSEQ multiplex PCR. The sample lists roughly 2.6 million clones; around 94% were seen once. The specimen was naive CD4+ T cells sorted from blood. The receptors here all came from a man between 18 and 35 years old in good health. Both conserved end residues are part of each CDR3. The order of the fields is J gene, V gene, clone size, D gene, CDR3 protein, CDR3 DNA. The D gene is left open where the match is weak. Size is stated for part of the rows, as once, few or many counts, or as a class when the clone is expanded.

J gene: TRBJ2-2; V gene: TRBV29-1; clone size: .; D gene: .; CDR3 protein: CSVMTNRGSLNTGELFF; CDR3 DNA: TGCAGCGTCATGACCAACCGGGGGAGTTTGAACACCGGGGAGCTGTTTTTT
J gene: TRBJ2-3; V gene: TRBV7-9; clone size: .; D gene: .; CDR3 protein: CASSFGQSTAADTQYF; CDR3 DNA: TGTGCCAGCAGCTTTGGACAGTCTACAGCGGCAGATACGCAGTATTTT
J gene: TRBJ1-1; V gene: TRBV2; clone size: few; D gene: .; CDR3 protein: CASRATGRLDTEAFF; CDR3 DNA: TGTGCCAGCAGAGCCACAGGGAGGTTGGACACTGAAGCTTTCTTT
J gene: TRBJ2-3; V gene: TRBV18; clone size: .; D gene: .; CDR3 protein: CASSPRLASGVASTDTQYF; CDR3 DNA: TGTGCCAGCTCCCCCAGACTAGCATCAGGGGTTGCTAGCACAGATACGCAGTATTTT
J gene: TRBJ1-1; V gene: TRBV6-5; clone size: .; D gene: .; CDR3 protein: CASMVQGGITEAFF; CDR3 DNA: TGTGCCAGCATGGTACAGGGAGGTATCACTGAAGCTTTCTTT
J gene: TRBJ2-2; V gene: TRBV11-2; clone size: .; D gene: TRBD2; CDR3 protein: CASSLHPGGNTGELFF; CDR3 DNA: TGTGCCAGCAGCTTACACCCGGGAGGGAACACCGGGGAGCTGTTTTTT
J gene: TRBJ1-5; V gene: TRBV19; clone size: .; D gene: TRBD1; CDR3 protein: CASSPSTGDLIRQPQHF; CDR3 DNA: TGTGCCAGTAGTCCCTCGACAGGGGACTTAATCAGGCAGCCCCAGCATTTT
J gene: TRBJ1-3; V gene: TRBV11-2; clone size: .; D gene: .; CDR3 protein: CASSRGPDSGNTIYF; CDR3 DNA: TGTGCCAGCAGCCGGGGACCGGACTCTGGAAACACCATATATTTT
J gene: TRBJ2-7; V gene: TRBV10-2; clone size: .; D gene: .; CDR3 protein: CASGEGDYEQYF; CDR3 DNA: TGCGCCAGCGGTGAAGGGGACTACGAGCAGTACTTC
J gene: TRBJ2-7; V gene: TRBV7-7; clone size: .; D gene: .; CDR3 protein: CASSSATGYEQYF; CDR3 DNA: TGTGCTAGCAGCTCAGCCACAGGCTACGAGCAGTACTTC
J gene: TRBJ2-5; V gene: TRBV18; clone size: .; D gene: .; CDR3 protein: CASSPLSPAETQYF; CDR3 DNA: TGTGCCAGCTCACCCCTTAGTCCCGCGGAGACCCAGTACTTC
J gene: TRBJ1-6; V gene: TRBV6-4; clone size: .; D gene: .; CDR3 protein: CASSDQITSPLHF; CDR3 DNA: TGTGCCAGCAGTGACCAAATCACCTCACCCCTCCACTTT
J gene: TRBJ2-7; V gene: TRBV30; clone size: once; D gene: .; CDR3 protein: CAWSWGRYYEQYF; CDR3 DNA: TGTGCCTGGAGTTGGGGCAGATACTACGAGCAGTACTTC
J gene: TRBJ2-3; V gene: TRBV18; clone size: .; D gene: TRBD2; CDR3 protein: CASSLRTSGSADTQYF; CDR3 DNA: TGTGCCAGCTCACTACGGACTAGCGGGAGCGCCGATACGCAGTATTTT
J gene: TRBJ1-3; V gene: TRBV30; clone size: .; D gene: .; CDR3 protein: CAWDKVGVHTIYF; CDR3 DNA: TGTGCCTGGGATAAAGTTGGGGTTCACACCATATATTTT
J gene: TRBJ2-1; V gene: TRBV30; clone size: once; D gene: .; CDR3 protein: CAWSPRGGPYNEQFF; CDR3 DNA: TGTGCCTGGAGCCCGAGGGGGGGGCCCTACAATGAGCAGTTCTTC
J gene: TRBJ2-7; V gene: TRBV14; clone size: .; D gene: .; CDR3 protein: CASSQKTLGNRNEQYF; CDR3 DNA: TGTGCCAGCAGCCAAAAGACGTTGGGTAATAGAAACGAGCAGTACTTC
J gene: TRBJ2-6; V gene: TRBV18; clone size: .; D gene: .; CDR3 protein: CASSRGISGANVLTF; CDR3 DNA: TGTGCCAGCTCCCGCGGGATTTCTGGGGCCAACGTCCTGACTTTC
J gene: TRBJ2-7; V gene: TRBV4-3; clone size: .; D gene: .; CDR3 protein: CASSQWTASPYEQYF; CDR3 DNA: TGCGCCAGCAGCCAGTGGACAGCCTCTCCCTACGAGCAGTACTTC
J gene: TRBJ2-5; V gene: TRBV5-5; clone size: .; D gene: .; CDR3 protein: CASSVTGTTASETQYF; CDR3 DNA: TGTGCCAGCAGCGTAACCGGGACGACAGCCTCGGAGACCCAGTACTTC
J gene: TRBJ2-1; V gene: TRBV19; clone size: .; D gene: TRBD2; CDR3 protein: CASSSPRLAGGNNEQFF; CDR3 DNA: TGTGCCAGTAGTTCACCTAGACTAGCGGGGGGAAACAATGAGCAGTTCTTC
J gene: TRBJ2-7; V gene: TRBV27; clone size: .; D gene: TRBD2; CDR3 protein: CASRSRPSGISEQYF; CDR3 DNA: TGTGCCAGCAGAAGCCGGCCTAGCGGGATTTCGGAGCAGTACTTC
J gene: TRBJ1-3; V gene: TRBV4-1; clone size: .; D gene: .; CDR3 protein: CASSQDSPGGSGNTTYF; CDR3 DNA: TGCGCCAGCAGCCAAGATAGTCCGGGGGGCTCTGGAAACACCACATATTTT
J gene: TRBJ1-1; V gene: TRBV6-5; clone size: .; D gene: .; CDR3 protein: CASSTLGGAAFF; CDR3 DNA: TGTGCCAGCAGTACCCTTGGGGGGGCAGCTTTCTTT
J gene: TRBJ2-3; V gene: TRBV2; clone size: .; D gene: .; CDR3 protein: CASSAGQPKVTDTQYF; CDR3 DNA: TGTGCCAGCAGTGCTGGACAGCCTAAGGTCACAGATACGCAGTATTTT
J gene: TRBJ2-6; V gene: TRBV19; clone size: .; D gene: .; CDR3 protein: CASSIRGGALGANVLTF; CDR3 DNA: TGTGCCAGTAGTATTAGAGGGGGGGCACTTGGGGCCAACGTCCTGACTTTC
J gene: TRBJ2-2; V gene: TRBV6-1; clone size: .; D gene: .; CDR3 protein: CASSEYYNTGELFF; CDR3 DNA: TGTGCCAGCAGTGAATATTACAATACCGGGGAGCTGTTTTTT
J gene: TRBJ2-3; V gene: TRBV10-3; clone size: .; D gene: TRBD1; CDR3 protein: CAISDPGQGFPDTQYF; CDR3 DNA: TGTGCCATCAGTGATCCGGGACAGGGTTTTCCAGATACGCAGTATTTT
J gene: TRBJ1-4; V gene: TRBV30; clone size: .; D gene: TRBD1; CDR3 protein: CAWTRGWDRAHEKLFF; CDR3 DNA: TGTGCCTGGACCAGGGGTTGGGACAGGGCCCATGAAAAACTGTTTTTT
J gene: TRBJ2-3; V gene: TRBV12-5; clone size: .; D gene: .; CDR3 protein: CASGLGSSVDTQYF; CDR3 DNA: TGTGCTAGTGGTTTGGGTTCGAGCGTAGATACGCAGTATTTT
J gene: TRBJ1-6; V gene: TRBV14; clone size: .; D gene: .; CDR3 protein: CASSRPNPGSPLHF; CDR3 DNA: TGTGCCAGCAGCCGTCCAAACCCCGGCTCACCCCTCCACTTT
J gene: TRBJ1-4; V gene: TRBV11-2; clone size: .; D gene: TRBD1; CDR3 protein: CASSPLRDRIATNEKLFF; CDR3 DNA: TGTGCCAGCAGCCCACTCCGGGACAGGATTGCAACTAATGAAAAACTGTTTTTT
J gene: TRBJ2-3; V gene: TRBV7-2; clone size: .; D gene: .; CDR3 protein: CASSYQFYSDTQYF; CDR3 DNA: TGTGCCAGCAGCTACCAGTTTTATTCAGATACGCAGTATTTT
J gene: TRBJ2-1; V gene: TRBV2; clone size: .; D gene: .; CDR3 protein: CASRPPGLPRGNEQFF; CDR3 DNA: TGTGCCAGCAGGCCCCCGGGACTGCCGCGCGGCAATGAGCAGTTCTTC
J gene: TRBJ1-6; V gene: TRBV6-5; clone size: .; D gene: .; CDR3 protein: CASSYGGNLYNSPLHF; CDR3 DNA: TGTGCCAGCAGTTACGGGGGTAACCTTTATAATTCACCCCTCCACTTT
J gene: TRBJ2-1; V gene: TRBV9; clone size: .; D gene: TRBD1; CDR3 protein: CASSPRDRVLNEQFF; CDR3 DNA: TGTGCCAGCAGCCCCAGGGACAGGGTTCTCAATGAGCAGTTCTTC
J gene: TRBJ2-7; V gene: TRBV10-3; clone size: .; D gene: TRBD1; CDR3 protein: CAISGGTGYEQYF; CDR3 DNA: TGTGCCATCAGTGGTGGGACAGGCTACGAGCAGTACTTC
J gene: TRBJ1-3; V gene: TRBV6-5; clone size: .; D gene: TRBD1; CDR3 protein: CASSSYPGQGNTIYF; CDR3 DNA: TGTGCCAGCAGTTCTTATCCGGGACAGGGAAACACCATATATTTT
J gene: TRBJ2-2; V gene: TRBV27; clone size: .; D gene: .; CDR3 protein: CASRPEGVDWRTGELFF; CDR3 DNA: TGTGCCAGCAGGCCTGAAGGCGTGGACTGGCGAACCGGGGAGCTGTTTTTT
J gene: TRBJ2-1; V gene: TRBV20-1; clone size: .; D gene: .; CDR3 protein: CSPNEQFF; CDR3 DNA: TGCAGTCCCAATGAGCAGTTCTTC
J gene: TRBJ2-1; V gene: TRBV4-1; clone size: .; D gene: TRBD1; CDR3 protein: CASSHPKARTGGPGGPFDEQFF; CDR3 DNA: TGCGCCAGCAGCCACCCCAAAGCCCGGACAGGGGGCCCGGGAGGGCCTTTTGATGAGCAGTTCTTC
J gene: TRBJ2-5; V gene: TRBV5-1; clone size: .; D gene: TRBD1; CDR3 protein: CASSMGQGLETQYF; CDR3 DNA: TGCGCCAGCAGCATGGGACAGGGTTTAGAGACCCAGTACTTC
J gene: TRBJ2-5; V gene: TRBV7-2; clone size: .; D gene: TRBD2; CDR3 protein: CASSLGASGIQETQYF; CDR3 DNA: TGTGCCAGCAGCTTGGGAGCGAGCGGGATCCAAGAGACCCAGTACTTC
J gene: TRBJ1-5; V gene: TRBV5-5; clone size: .; D gene: .; CDR3 protein: CASSLDTYSNQPQHF; CDR3 DNA: TGTGCCAGCAGCTTGGATACCTATAGCAATCAGCCCCAGCATTTT
J gene: TRBJ1-2; V gene: TRBV28; clone size: .; D gene: .; CDR3 protein: CASTGRTEAYGYTF; CDR3 DNA: TGTGCCAGCACCGGACGGACAGAAGCCTATGGCTACACCTTC
J gene: TRBJ1-1; V gene: TRBV6-5; clone size: .; D gene: TRBD1; CDR3 protein: CASSYYRGGTEAFF; CDR3 DNA: TGTGCCAGCAGTTACTACAGGGGAGGCACTGAAGCTTTCTTT
J gene: TRBJ2-7; V gene: TRBV2; clone size: .; D gene: .; CDR3 protein: CASSERSRARRQYF; CDR3 DNA: TGTGCCAGCAGTGAACGATCCAGGGCCAGGAGGCAGTACTTC
J gene: TRBJ1-1; V gene: TRBV6-1; clone size: .; D gene: .; CDR3 protein: CASNLGQMNTEAFF; CDR3 DNA: TGTGCCAGCAACTTGGGACAAATGAACACTGAAGCTTTCTTT
J gene: TRBJ1-6; V gene: TRBV18; clone size: .; D gene: TRBD1; CDR3 protein: CASSAQGYDSPLHF; CDR3 DNA: TGTGCCAGCTCAGCACAGGGGTACGATTCACCCCTCCACTTT
J gene: TRBJ1-1; V gene: TRBV4-1; clone size: .; D gene: .; CDR3 protein: CASSQTGLRGTEAFF; CDR3 DNA: TGCGCCAGCAGCCAAACAGGGTTAAGAGGGACTGAAGCTTTCTTT
J gene: TRBJ2-3; V gene: TRBV7-2; clone size: once; D gene: TRBD2; CDR3 protein: CASSTGLAGDTQYF; CDR3 DNA: TGTGCCAGCAGCACTGGACTAGCGGGAGATACGCAGTATTTT
J gene: TRBJ2-3; V gene: TRBV30; clone size: once; D gene: .; CDR3 protein: CAWSLLSDTQYF; CDR3 DNA: TGTGCCTGGAGTCTCTTGTCGGATACGCAGTATTTT
J gene: TRBJ1-4; V gene: TRBV7-2; clone size: .; D gene: .; CDR3 protein: CASSLQRGKEKLFF; CDR3 DNA: TGTGCCAGCAGCTTACAAAGGGGGAAAGAAAAACTGTTTTTT
J gene: TRBJ1-2; V gene: TRBV4-1; clone size: .; D gene: .; CDR3 protein: CASSQGPGSNYGYTF; CDR3 DNA: TGCGCCAGCAGCCAAGGGCCTGGCTCTAACTATGGCTACACCTTC
J gene: TRBJ2-5; V gene: TRBV5-6; clone size: .; D gene: .; CDR3 protein: CASSSPKNRPQETQYF; CDR3 DNA: TGTGCCAGCAGCTCCCCTAAGAACCGCCCCCAAGAGACCCAGTACTTC
J gene: TRBJ1-2; V gene: TRBV28; clone size: .; D gene: TRBD1; CDR3 protein: CASSSPGQAGGYTF; CDR3 DNA: TGTGCCAGCAGTTCCCCGGGACAGGCCGGCGGCTACACCTTC
J gene: TRBJ2-1; V gene: TRBV7-9; clone size: .; D gene: .; CDR3 protein: CASSPGPPYNEQFF; CDR3 DNA: TGTGCCAGCAGCCCGGGACCCCCCTACAATGAGCAGTTCTTC